The 22 T cell receptor beta chains below all came from one sample that was sequenced in a study of T-cell reconstitution after alpha-beta-depleted transplantation in children. Preparation of the TCRbeta library involved a method that used unique molecular identifiers. TCRdb itself ran the PCR reads through MiXCR, one entry per CDR3 protein. The sample shows about 580,000 distinct CDR3 sequences, 20% to 25% of them seen only once. Sequencing was performed on PBMCs, mostly from graft donor cells, taken 360 days after TCRalphabeta/CD19-depleted stem cell transplant. These receptors all stem from a boy under two years old who had a stem cell transplant for acute myeloid leukemia, so the T cells may come from the graft donor.

This clonotype was seen a handful of times. As DNA, the CDR3 is TGCAGTGCTAGAGATCCGGCGGACAGTTACAATGAGCAGTTCTTC. Translation: CSARDPADSYNEQFF. The chain couples TRBV20-1 to TRBJ2-1; tentatively, D is TRBD1 (6 bases). Trimming shortened V by 0 bases and J by 4 bases, and 13 bases separated the two germline ends. This CDR3 spans 15 amino acids. In germline, CDR1 is DFQATT, CDR2 SNEGSKA (reference sequence).

The V and J genes are TRBV20-1 and TRBJ2-1, with D perhaps matching TRBD1 (5 bases). V lost 6 bases and J 9 bases, leaving 24 bases between the germline ends. The CDR3 runs to 15 residues. Germline V gene sequence: CDR1 DFQATT, CDR2 SNEGSKA (reference sequence). In DNA, the CDR3 is TGCAGTGCCCTCGTCTGGCAGGGAACCCCCGGTGAGCAGTTCTTC. Translation gives CSALVWQGTPGEQFF.

The J gene is TRBJ2-7, the V gene TRBV25-1; 8 bases line up with TRBD2. Germline CDR1 and CDR2: MGHDK and SYGVNS. This CDR3 is built from 15 residues. The V segment lost 1 base and the J segment 5 bases; nucleotides outside the gene matches: 7. The CDR3 region has the DNA TGTGCCAGCAGTGAATGGAATAGCGGGGTCCACGAGCAGTACTTC. Residues: CASSEWNSGVHEQYF.

This clonotype was observed at least ten times. This may stem from a read error, because a much larger clone lies one nucleotide away. This chain connects TRBV12-3 or TRBV12-4 to TRBJ2-5, with D unresolved. Trimming removed 5 bases at V and 5 bases at J, with 6 bases between. This CDR3 comprises 11 residues. The CDR3 spells CASSPWETQYF. The CDR3 bases are TGTGCCAGCAGTCCGTGGGAGACCCAGTACTTC.

This clonotype was detected many times. This chain joins TRBV20-1 and TRBJ2-7; 7 bases fit TRBD1. This CDR3 is built from 14 residues. Germline CDR1 is DFQATT and CDR2 is SNEGSKA (reference sequence). V was clipped by 6 bases and J by 2 bases; unmatched bases: 10. The CDR3 is CSAGDSPVAYEQYF. CDR3 bases: TGCAGTGCAGGGGACAGCCCGGTGGCCTACGAGCAGTACTTC.

This clonotype was detected a few times. The rearrangement joins TRBV6-4 to TRBJ2-2; 7 bases match TRBD1. CDR3 length equals 16 residues. V lost 4 bases, J lost 2 bases, and 7 bases stayed unmatched. CDR1 is MRHNA and CDR2 is SNTAGT in the germline V gene. In DNA form, the CDR3 reads TGTGCCAGCAGTGGAAGAACAGGGGTAAACACCGGGGAGCTGTTTTTT. It yields the protein CASSGRTGVNTGELFF.

V usage is TRBV5-1 and J usage is TRBJ2-1; 7 nucleotides match TRBD1. CDR3 length: 16 residues. CDR1 and CDR2 (germline): SGHRS, YFSETQ. J was trimmed by 1 base and V by 0 bases; bases with no gene match: 4. The CDR3 reads CASSLDRGDSYNEQFF. The CDR3 coding sequence is TGCGCCAGCAGCTTGGACAGGGGCGATTCCTACAATGAGCAGTTCTTC.

The genes are TRBV20-1 and TRBJ1-2; D is uncertain. Trimming cost V 1 base and J 4 bases, with 16 bases left between them. The germline CDR1 and CDR2 sequences are DFQATT and SNEGSKA (reference sequence). The CDR3 length is 15 residues. The CDR3 spells CSARVGNGQLYGYTF. CDR3 nucleotides: TGCAGTGCTAGAGTAGGGAACGGTCAACTCTATGGCTACACCTTC.

This clonotype was observed a few times. The gene calls are TRBV12-3 or TRBV12-4 and TRBJ2-3, with 8 bases fitting TRBD1. J gave up 1 base and V 3 bases, and 9 bases lay outside the gene matches. CDR3 length: 17 amino acids. The CDR3 sequence is CASSFLTGVFGTDTQYF. The CDR3 region has the DNA TGTGCCAGCAGTTTTCTGACAGGGGTATTTGGCACAGATACGCAGTATTTT.

This clonotype was recorded many times. The chain joins TRBV6-5 to TRBJ2-1; 13 bases match TRBD2. V was clipped by 6 bases and J by 3 bases; unmatched bases: 5. Germline lookup yields CDR1 MNHEY and CDR2 SVGAGI. This CDR3 has 16 residues. This chain's CDR3 is CASSKTSGGYYNEQFF. CDR3 DNA: TGTGCCAGCAGCAAGACTAGCGGGGGGTACTACAATGAGCAGTTCTTC.

The table lists this clonotype with a few counts. CDR3 in DNA: TGCAGTGCTAGTCCGACACAACCTCTCAGGGAAACCCAGTACTTC. It specifies CSASPTQPLRETQYF. The chain carries TRBV20-1 and TRBJ2-5; TRBD1 is a possible D gene (5 bases). Germline CDR1 is DFQATT and CDR2 is SNEGSKA (reference sequence). The V end lost 3 bases, the J end lost 8 bases, and 22 bases lay between the germline ends. The CDR3 contains 15 residues.

This clonotype was found many times. The chain has TRBV6-5 and TRBJ2-7, with D tentatively TRBD1 (5 bases). Trimming cost V 0 bases and J 3 bases, with 9 bases left between them. There are 14 residues in the CDR3. The V gene's germline CDR1 is MNHEY and CDR2 SVGAGI. CDR3 residues: CASSYSNRNYEQYF. The CDR3, as DNA: TGTGCCAGCAGTTACTCGAACAGGAACTACGAGCAGTACTTC.

CDR3 in DNA: TGTGCCAGCAGTTACTCGAGGTTTTCAGGCTCTACCTATAATTCACCCCTCCACTTT. Translating gives CASSYSRFSGSTYNSPLHF. The chain has TRBV6-2 or TRBV6-3 and TRBJ1-6; D unresolved. The CDR3 is 19 residues long. V lost 0 bases and J lost 2, with 17 bases in between. Germline V gene lookup returns CDR1 MNHEY and CDR2 SVGEGT.

CDR3 DNA sequence: TGCAGCGTACGTCCTGGACAACTGACCGGGGAGCTGTTTTTT. It is translated as CSVRPGQLTGELFF. The chain carries TRBV29-1 and TRBJ2-2, with D perhaps matching TRBD1 (5 bases). The CDR3 consists of 14 residues. Germline V lookup: CDR1 SQVTM, CDR2 ANQGSEA. V gave up 6 bases and J gave up 5 bases, with 16 bases separating them.

This clonotype was observed many times. The rearrangement joins TRBV29-1 to TRBJ2-5; TRBD2 might be the D (5 bases). Between the trimmed V and J ends, which lost 3 bases and 9 bases, there was a span of 14 bases. CDR1 and CDR2 from the germline V gene are SQVTM and ANQGSEA. There are 12 residues in the CDR3. CDR3 nucleotide sequence: TGCAGCGTTGACAGCGGCTTGTCGGCCCAGTACTTC. This sequence encodes CSVDSGLSAQYF.

This clonotype was detected ten times or more. This rearrangement joins TRBV7-2 to TRBJ2-1, with 10 bases fitting TRBD1. Germline CDR1 reads SGHTA; CDR2 reads FQGNSA. With 2 bases clipped from V and 8 bases from J, the junction kept 3 bases outside the gene matches. This CDR3 has 14 residues. CDR3 DNA: TGTGCCAGCAGCTTATGGGACAGGGGTTATGAGCAGTTCTTC. Its translation is CASSLWDRGYEQFF.

The chain couples TRBV15 to TRBJ2-2; no clear D. CDR3 length: 15 residues. V lost 2 bases and J lost 0, with 7 bases in between. The germline V gene has CDR1 LNHNV and CDR2 YYDKDF (reference sequence). For the CDR3, the DNA is TGTGCCACCAGCAGATCTAGAACGAACACCGGGGAGCTGTTTTTT. It yields the protein CATSRSRTNTGELFF.

This clonotype was detected a few times. The chain employs TRBV12-3 or TRBV12-4 and TRBJ2-2; D not resolved. There are 14 residues in the CDR3. Trimming cost V 2 bases and J 3 bases, with 7 bases left between them. The CDR3 here is CASSLTIDTGELFF. The DNA of the CDR3 is TGTGCCAGCAGTTTAACAATCGACACCGGGGAGCTGTTTTTT.

This clonotype was picked up many times. The genes are TRBV12-3 or TRBV12-4 and TRBJ2-3; TRBD2 matches 7 bases. This CDR3 has 14 amino acids. Trimming removed 5 bases from V and 4 bases from J; junction bases left unmatched: 6. The CDR3 DNA follows: TGTGCCAGCAGTGTGGGGGGGGTGGCAGATACGCAGTATTTT. Protein sequence: CASSVGGVADTQYF.

Many counts were recorded for this clonotype. The chain has TRBV20-1 and TRBJ1-6, with D perhaps TRBD1 (5 bases). This CDR3 is built from 15 residues. Germline-derived CDR1 and CDR2 are DFQATT and SNEGSKA (reference sequence). The ends were cut back, 1 base at V and 5 bases at J, with 12 bases in the middle. The CDR3 DNA follows: TGCAGTGCTAGAGCCACGCGAGGGGATAATTCACCCCTCCACTTT. It encodes CSARATRGDNSPLHF.

This clonotype showed up just a few times. The rearrangement links TRBV27 to TRBJ2-3; TRBD2 matches 9 bases. V dropped 5 bases and J dropped 2; count of bases not matched to a gene: 11. Per the germline V gene, CDR1 is MNHEY and CDR2 is SMNVEV (reference sequence). The CDR3 length is 17 residues. The CDR3 spells CASSPWAGGPLTDTQYF. The DNA of the CDR3 is TGTGCCAGCAGTCCTTGGGCGGGGGGGCCTCTCACAGATACGCAGTATTTT.

This clonotype has just a few counts. This chain joins TRBV7-2 and TRBJ2-1, with 10 bases fitting TRBD2. The CDR3 loop spans 16 amino acids. Germline V lookup: CDR1 SGHTA, CDR2 FQGNSA. Trimming removed 2 bases from V and 6 bases from J; junction bases left unmatched: 7. The CDR3 bases are TGTGCCAGCAGCTTATCGAGCGGGGGGGCCTCCAATGAGCAGTTCTTC. This sequence encodes CASSLSSGGASNEQFF.